This TCR beta chain is drawn from a study of blood T cell repertoires in COVID-19. This table comes from immunoSEQ multiplex PCR, and its TCRdb copy is limited to in-frame clones, with some not included. This table has 55,000 to 80,000 clones, roughly 82% appearing once. The sequenced material came from peripheral blood. The source is a man at least 80 years old with active COVID-19.

This CDR3 reads CASSKGTGGTDTQYF. The CDR3 DNA reads as TGTGCCAGCAGCAAAGGAACAGGGGGGACAGATACGCAGTATTTT. The chain employs TRBV21-1 and TRBJ2-3; TRBD1, the table's D call, lacks a check against the DNA. TRBV21-1 is designated a pseudogene. The CDR3 runs to 15 residues.